Listed here are 8 T cell receptor delta chains from one sample, sequenced in a study of γδ T cells in repeated Plasmodium falciparum infection. TCRdb re-called the multiplex PCR reads via CATT. The sample contains some 51,000 delta-chain clones, more than 1.5% of which appear only once. Vgamma9/Vdelta2+ and Vdelta2-negative gammadelta T cells were flow-sorted from PBMC for bulk sequencing. Sequencing was done on a sample of gamma-delta T cells from blood. These receptors were collected from a pool of human donors (malaria-infected and uninfected, not separated).

This clone occurred a few times. The amino acid sequence in TCRdb belongs to a much larger clone and departs from this DNA's translation at residue 12, likely a sequencing read error; the sequence shown is translated from the DNA. This chain joins TRDV1 and TRDJ1, with a weak D call TRDD2 (6 bases). In the absence of a J gene in TCRdb, the DNA was matched to germline to assign it here. V was cut by 6 bases and J by 9 bases, with 23 bases left in between. Germline CDR1 reads TSWWSYY; CDR2 reads QGS. This CDR3 is 15 amino acids long. The CDR3 is CALGDPSPTWIELIF. CDR3 nucleotide sequence: TGTGCTCTTGGCGATCCTTCCCCTACTTGGATTGAACTCATCTTT.

The chain carries TRDV1 and TRDJ1, with TRDD3 matching 9 bases. The J gene is not listed in TCRdb, so it was assigned here from a DNA match to germline. V lost 10 bases and J lost 0; bases outside the gene matches: 21. CDR1 TSWWSYY and CDR2 QGS come from the germline V gene. The CDR3 is 19 residues long. This CDR3 is CAPVARGWGIITYTDKLIF. CDR3 in DNA: TGTGCTCCTGTGGCCCGTGGGTGGGGGATAATTACGTACACCGATAAACTCATCTTT.

Worth noting for this clone: For this DNA, TCRdb reports the protein of a much larger clone, which diverges at residue 3, most likely from a read error; the protein presented here is translated directly from the DNA. This sequence joins TRDV1 and TRDJ1, with 9 bases that match TRDD3. Because TCRdb records no J gene, it was assigned here through a match of the DNA to germline. This CDR3 is built from 22 residues. The germline gives CDR1 TSWWSYY, CDR2 QGS. CDR3 region: CAFGAPIHRVPYWGKYTDKLIF. CDR3 nucleotide sequence: TGTGCTTTTGGGGCTCCTATCCACCGAGTCCCGTACTGGGGGAAGTACACCGATAAACTCATCTTT.

This clone was counted only a few times. TCRdb's listed protein matches a much larger clone and diverges from this DNA's translation at residue 3, likely through a read error; the protein shown comes from the DNA. The chain couples TRDV2 to TRDJ1; 10 bases match TRDD3. Germline matching of the DNA provided the J gene here, since TCRdb leaves it blank. Per germline, CDR1 GEAIGNYY and CDR2 EKD. This CDR3 comprises 22 residues. The CDR3 DNA is TGTGCCTATGACACCGTCGTATACACTGGGGGATCCCCCGAAAAGTACACCGATAAACTCATCTTT. Its translation is CAYDTVVYTGGSPEKYTDKLIF.

Concerning this clone: TCRdb has a much larger clone's protein, which differs at residue 14 from the translation of this DNA, likely because of a read error; what is shown is the protein translated from the DNA. The rearrangement joins TRDV1 to TRDJ1; 8 bases match TRDD3. The J gene was missing in TCRdb and was found by matching the end of the DNA to germline. CDR1 and CDR2 from the germline V gene are TSWWSYY and QGS. CDR3 size: 24 residues. CDR3 protein: CALGELDASDFPYRGICGTDELIF. The CDR3 DNA is TGTGCTCTTGGGGAACTAGATGCATCTGACTTCCCGTACCGGGGGATATGTGGTACCGATGAACTCATCTTT.

As for this clone: TCRdb lists the protein of a much larger clone for this DNA, which differs at residue 15, so this is likely a read error; the protein given here is translated from the DNA itself. The V and J genes are TRDV1 and TRDJ2; 10 nucleotides agree with TRDD3. TCRdb lists no J gene, so it was determined here by aligning the DNA to germline. CDR3 length: 20 amino acids. From germline, CDR1 is TSWWSYY and CDR2 QGS. Unmatched junction bases numbered 20, after V lost 3 bases and J lost 7 bases. The CDR3 nucleotides read TGTGCTCTTGGGGAGACCTTAACCAGTACTGGGGGATTAAGGATAGCACAACTCTTCTTT. Translating gives CALGETLTSTGGLRIAQLFF.

This chain uses TRDV2 with TRDJ1; TRDD3 matches at 10 bases. The J gene is absent in TCRdb and was assigned here via DNA matching to germline. The germline V gene has CDR1 GEAIGNYY and CDR2 EKD. The CDR3 extends over 19 amino acids. Trimming at V came to 5 bases and at J to 0 bases, leaving 17 bases not matched to a gene. CDR3 coding DNA: TGTGCCTGTGGGCCCGGGGGGGGGATACGCCGGCACCACACCGATAAACTCATCTTT. It is translated as CACGPGGGIRRHHTDKLIF.

The table lists this clone with a few counts. TCRdb shows a much larger clone's protein in place of this DNA's translation, and the two differ at residue 11, likely through a read error; the protein shown is translated from the DNA. V usage is TRDV1 and J usage is TRDJ2, with 12 bases identical to TRDD3. The J gene, missing from TCRdb, was assigned here through DNA to germline matching. CDR1 TSWWSYY and CDR2 QGS come from the germline V gene. With 4 bases clipped from V and 4 bases from J, the junction kept 31 bases outside the gene matches. This CDR3 comprises 25 residues. As DNA, the CDR3 is TGTGCTCTTGGGGCCACGTCCTTTACCTCTGCACCTTTGTACTGGGGGATACAGGGGACAGCACAACTCTTCTTT. It yields the protein CALGATSFTSAPLYWGIQGTAQLFF.